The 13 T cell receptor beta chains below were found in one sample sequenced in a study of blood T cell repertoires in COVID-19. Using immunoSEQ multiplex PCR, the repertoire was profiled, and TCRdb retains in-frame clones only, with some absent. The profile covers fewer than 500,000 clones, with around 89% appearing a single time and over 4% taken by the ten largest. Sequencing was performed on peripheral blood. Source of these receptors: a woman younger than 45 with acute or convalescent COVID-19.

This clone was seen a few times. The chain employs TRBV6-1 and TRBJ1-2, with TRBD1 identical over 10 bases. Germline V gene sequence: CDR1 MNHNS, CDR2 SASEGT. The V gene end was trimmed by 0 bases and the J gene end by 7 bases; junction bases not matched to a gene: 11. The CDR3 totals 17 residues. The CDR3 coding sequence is TGTGCCAGCAGTGAAGCCAAGGAGGGGACAGGGGCGGCTGGCTACACCTTC. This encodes CASSEAKEGTGAAGYTF.

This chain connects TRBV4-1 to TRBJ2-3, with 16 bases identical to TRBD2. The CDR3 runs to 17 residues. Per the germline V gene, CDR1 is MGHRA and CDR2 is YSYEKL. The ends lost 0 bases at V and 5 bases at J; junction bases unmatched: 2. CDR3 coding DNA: TGCGCCAGCAGCCAAGAGGGACTAGCGGGGGGGGGAGATACGCAGTATTTT. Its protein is CASSQEGLAGGGDTQYF.

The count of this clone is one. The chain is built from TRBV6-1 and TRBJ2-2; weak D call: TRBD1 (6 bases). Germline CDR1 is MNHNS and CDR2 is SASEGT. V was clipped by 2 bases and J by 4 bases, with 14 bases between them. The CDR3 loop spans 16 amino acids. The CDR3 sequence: CASSEHGGSGTGELFF. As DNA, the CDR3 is TGTGCCAGCAGTGAACATGGGGGCTCGGGCACCGGGGAGCTGTTTTTT.

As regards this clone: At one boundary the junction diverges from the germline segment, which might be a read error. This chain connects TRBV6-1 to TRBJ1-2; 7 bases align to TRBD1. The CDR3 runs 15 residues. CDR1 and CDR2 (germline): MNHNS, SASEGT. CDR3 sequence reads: CASSKAGQRKGGYTF. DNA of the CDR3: TGTGCCAGCAGTAAAGCGGGACAGAGGAAGGGTGGCTACACCTTC.

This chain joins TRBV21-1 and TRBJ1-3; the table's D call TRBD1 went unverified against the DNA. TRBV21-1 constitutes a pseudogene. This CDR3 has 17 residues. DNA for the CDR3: TGTGCCAGCAGCAAAGGGGCAATGGCCCTCTCTGGAAACACCATATATTTT. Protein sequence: CASSKGAMALSGNTIYF.

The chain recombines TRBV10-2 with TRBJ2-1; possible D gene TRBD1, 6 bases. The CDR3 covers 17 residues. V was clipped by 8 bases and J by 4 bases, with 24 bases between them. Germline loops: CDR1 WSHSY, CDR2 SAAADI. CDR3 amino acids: CASSMTGLNAWYNEQFF. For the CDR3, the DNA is TGCGCCAGCTCGATGACAGGACTCAACGCCTGGTACAATGAGCAGTTCTTC.

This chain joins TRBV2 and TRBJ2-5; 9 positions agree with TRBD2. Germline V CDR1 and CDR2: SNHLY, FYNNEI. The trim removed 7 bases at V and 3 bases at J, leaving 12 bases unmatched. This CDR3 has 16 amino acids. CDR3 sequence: CASIGGGASREETQYF. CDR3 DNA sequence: TGTGCCAGCATCGGCGGGGGGGCCTCCAGGGAAGAGACCCAGTACTTC.

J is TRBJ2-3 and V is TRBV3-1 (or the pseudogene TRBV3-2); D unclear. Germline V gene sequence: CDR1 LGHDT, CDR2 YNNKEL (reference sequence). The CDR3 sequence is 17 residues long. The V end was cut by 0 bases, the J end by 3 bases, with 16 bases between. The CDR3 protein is CASSQEGSSSGTDTQYF. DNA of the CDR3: TGTGCCAGCAGCCAAGAAGGATCTAGTTCTGGGACAGATACGCAGTATTTT.

The CDR3: CASSPGFRQGDGYTF. The CDR3 DNA is TGTGCCAGCAGCCCGGGGTTTAGGCAGGGGGATGGCTACACCTTC. The chain joins TRBV5-6 to TRBJ1-2; 7 bases are a match to TRBD1. Trimming cost V 4 bases and J 6 bases; bases outside gene matches: 12. The CDR3 extends over 15 amino acids. Germline loops: CDR1 SGHDT, CDR2 YYEEEE.

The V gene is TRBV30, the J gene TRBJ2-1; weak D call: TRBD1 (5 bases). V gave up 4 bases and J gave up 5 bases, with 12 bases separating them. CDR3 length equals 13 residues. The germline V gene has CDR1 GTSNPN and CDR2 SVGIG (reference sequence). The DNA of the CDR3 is TGTGCCTGGAAGGCAGGGCCCCACAATGAGCAGTTCTTC. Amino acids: CAWKAGPHNEQFF.

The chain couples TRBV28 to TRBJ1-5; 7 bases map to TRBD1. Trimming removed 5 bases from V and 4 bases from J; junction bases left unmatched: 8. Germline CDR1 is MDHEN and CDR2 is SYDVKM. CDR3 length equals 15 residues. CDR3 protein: CASSPFWTGNQPQHF. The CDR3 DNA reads TGTGCCAGCAGTCCCTTCTGGACAGGAAATCAGCCCCAGCATTTT.

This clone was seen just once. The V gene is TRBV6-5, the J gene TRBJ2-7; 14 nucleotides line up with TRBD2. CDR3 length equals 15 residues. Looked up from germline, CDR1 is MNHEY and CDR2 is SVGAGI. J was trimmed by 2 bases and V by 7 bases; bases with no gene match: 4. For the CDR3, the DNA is TGTGCCAGCAACGGACTAGCGGGGGGAACCTACGAGCAGTACTTC. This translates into CASNGLAGGTYEQYF.

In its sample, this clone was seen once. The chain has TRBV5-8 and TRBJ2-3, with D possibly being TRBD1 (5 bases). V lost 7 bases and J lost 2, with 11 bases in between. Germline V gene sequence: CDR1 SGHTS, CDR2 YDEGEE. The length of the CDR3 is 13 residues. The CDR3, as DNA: TGTGCCAGCCTGACAGCCCACACAGATACGCAGTATTTT. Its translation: CASLTAHTDTQYF.